This T cell receptor (beta chain) came from a study of shared clonotypes between healthy human individuals. Genomic DNA per cell subset filled all wells of several immunoSEQ plates. The assay was immunoSEQ multiplex PCR, and TCRdb's table has in-frame clones only and misses some. Of 2 million to 2.5 million clones in the sample, roughly 92% were seen once. V lost 2 bases, J lost 15 bases, and 19 bases lay in between. The length of the CDR3 is 13 residues. Germline V gives CDR1 GTSNPN, CDR2 SVGIG (reference sequence). Study observations and caveats: Shared clonotypes: approximately 5% naive CD4, roughly 3.5% naive CD8, less than 2.5% memory CD4, about 0.41% memory CD8.

With regard to this clone: Its antigen is as yet unknown.

This TCR derives from a man between 18 and 29 years old in good health. Some clones in this sample may be carry-over from other donors' samples. The source material was naive CD4+ T cells from PBMCs. Subset denoted: CD45RA+ positively selected. The chain combines TRBV30 with TRBJ2-2, with D possibly matching TRBD1 (6 bases). The CDR3 DNA reads as TGTGCCTGGAGTTCAGGGGTCCCTTTAGTTTTGTTTTTT. Its protein is CAWSSGVPLVLFF.